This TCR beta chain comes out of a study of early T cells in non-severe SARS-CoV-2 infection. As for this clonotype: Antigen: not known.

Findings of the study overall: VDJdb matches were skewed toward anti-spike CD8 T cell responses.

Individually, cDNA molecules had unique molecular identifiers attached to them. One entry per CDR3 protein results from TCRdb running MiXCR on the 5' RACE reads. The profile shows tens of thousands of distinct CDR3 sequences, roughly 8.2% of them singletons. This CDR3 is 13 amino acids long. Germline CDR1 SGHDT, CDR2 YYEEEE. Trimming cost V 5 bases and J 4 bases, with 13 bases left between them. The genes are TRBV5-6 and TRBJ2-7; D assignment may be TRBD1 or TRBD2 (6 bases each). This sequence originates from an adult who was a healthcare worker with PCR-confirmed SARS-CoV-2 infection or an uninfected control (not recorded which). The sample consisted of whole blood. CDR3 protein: CASRTTGTYEQYF. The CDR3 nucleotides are TGTGCCAGCAGAACTACAGGGACTTACGAGCAGTACTTC.